This record looks at one TCR beta chain sequence and its context. The target antigen is unknown. The CDR3 is made up of 15 amino acids. Per germline, CDR1 LGHNA and CDR2 YNFKEQ. V shed 1 base and J shed 3 bases, with 11 bases lying between them. PCR primers comprised 60 Vbeta and 13 Jbeta primers. TCRdb's copy holds only in-frame clones and misses some; the assay was immunoSEQ multiplex PCR. The sample holds some 120,000 clones; roughly three quarters are singletons and the top ten take about 12%. This entry comes from a study of cytomegalovirus exposure and HLA in healthy donors. Study results and limitations: Researchers left out some V segments, among them TRBV6-2 and TRBV6-3, as indistinguishable.

The chain combines TRBV4-2 with TRBJ2-3, with D possibly matching TRBD1 (5 bases). The sequence came from a woman between 35 and 50 years old in good health and CMV-seropositive. Sequenced input: PBMCs. CDR3 coding DNA: TGTGCCAGCAGCCAAGGGTCAGGGTTTACAGATACGCAGTATTTT. It is translated as CASSQGSGFTDTQYF.